The rows below give T cell receptor beta chains drawn from one sample of a study of Graves' ophthalmopathy and Graves' hyperthyroidism. One entry per CDR3 protein results from TCRdb running MiXCR on the multiplex PCR reads. The table lists hundreds of thousands of distinct CDR3 sequences, over 13% of them singletons. The specimen was blood. These receptors all come from a woman in her twenties or thirties with Graves' ophthalmopathy. Each CDR3 is given with its conserved first and last residue. The D gene is left open where the match is weak. Clone size is stated in some rows and not others, as once, few, many or a class when expanded.

v_call	clone_size	j_call	d_call	cdr3_nt	cdr3_aa
TRBV20-1	many	TRBJ1-2	TRBD1	TGCAGTGCCTCCGCAGGGGGTATATATGGCTACACCTTC	CSASAGGIYGYTF
TRBV30	few	TRBJ1-1	TRBD1	TGTGCCTGGACCCCAGACAGGGGGAACACTGAAGCTTTCTTT	CAWTPDRGNTEAFF
TRBV20-1	.	TRBJ2-7	.	TGCAGTGCTAGAACTAAACCACGCCGCCTTTTCTCCTACGAGCAGTACTTC	CSARTKPRRLFSYEQYF
TRBV2	many	TRBJ2-7	.	TGTGCCAGCCAAGTGGGGGCTAGAGAGCAGTACTTC	CASQVGAREQYF
TRBV19	many	TRBJ2-2	.	TGTGCCAGTAGTATGACTACGAACACCGGGGAGCTGTTTTTT	CASSMTTNTGELFF
TRBV12-3/TRBV12-4	few	TRBJ2-7	TRBD1	TGTGCCAGCGGCACCTTGGACAGGGACGAGCAGTACTTC	CASGTLDRDEQYF
TRBV20-1	many	TRBJ1-5	.	TGCAGTGCTAGATTACAGGCATATAGCAATCAGCCCCAGCATTTT	CSARLQAYSNQPQHF
TRBV30	.	TRBJ1-1	.	TGTGCCTGGAAATTCCGGGCCGCGGGCACTGAAGCTTTCTTT	CAWKFRAAGTEAFF
TRBV9	many	TRBJ1-2	TRBD1	TGTGCCAGCAGCGCCTGGACAGGCTATGGCTACACCTTC	CASSAWTGYGYTF
TRBV14	.	TRBJ1-1	.	TGTGCCAGCAGCCCAAGATCGTGGTTTGAGAACACTGAAGCTTTCTTT	CASSPRSWFENTEAFF
TRBV29-1	few	TRBJ1-1	.	TGCAGCGTTAGGTGGCAGTCGGGCACTGAAGCTTTCTTT	CSVRWQSGTEAFF
TRBV2	many	TRBJ2-2	.	TGTGCCAGCAGAAAGGACAGGAACACCGGGGAGCTGTTTTTT	CASRKDRNTGELFF
TRBV4-1	few	TRBJ2-5	TRBD2	TGCGCCAGCAGCCAAGATAGGGGACTAGTGGAGACCCAGTACTTC	CASSQDRGLVETQYF
TRBV3-1	many	TRBJ2-2	TRBD2	TGTGCCAGCAGCTCCCTGGGAGGGCGGCGTGGGGAGCTGTTTTTT	CASSSLGGRRGELFF
TRBV12-3/TRBV12-4	many	TRBJ1-6	.	TGTGCCAGCAACATGGGGGCTCGGAATTCACCCCTCCACTTT	CASNMGARNSPLHF
TRBV12-3/TRBV12-4	many	TRBJ1-2	TRBD1	TGTGCCAGCAGGAAGGGGACAGGCTATGGCTACACCTTC	CASRKGTGYGYTF
TRBV6-5	many	TRBJ1-1	TRBD1	TGTGCCAGCAACGGACAGGGGGGGAACACTGAAGCTTTCTTT	CASNGQGGNTEAFF
TRBV4-2	few	TRBJ2-5	TRBD2	TGTGCCAGCAGCCAAGATCGTGGTAGCGGGGGGGCCGGGGAGACCCAGTACTTC	CASSQDRGSGGAGETQYF
TRBV28	.	TRBJ1-2	.	TGTGCCAGCAGTTTCTGGGGGGGCTATGGCTACACCTTC	CASSFWGGYGYTF
TRBV5-1	many	TRBJ2-5	TRBD1	TGCGCCAGCAGTCCTGAGGGGGCTGCCCAAGAGACCCAGTACTTC	CASSPEGAAQETQYF
TRBV24-1	.	TRBJ1-2	.	TGTGCCACCAGTGATTTGGCCACAGGGAAAGACGGCTACACCTTC	CATSDLATGKDGYTF
TRBV11-2	many	TRBJ2-5	TRBD2	TGTGCCAGCAGCTTGGGACTAGGCAACCAAGAGACCCAGTACTTC	CASSLGLGNQETQYF
TRBV7-8	once	TRBJ2-7	.	TGTGCCAGCAGCCTAAAGCGGACAGCCCCCTACGAGCAGTACTTC	CASSLKRTAPYEQYF
TRBV30	.	TRBJ2-7	.	TGTGCCTGGAGTGAAGGGATTTTCTACGAGCAGTACTTC	CAWSEGIFYEQYF
TRBV6-1	many	TRBJ2-5	TRBD2	TGTGCCAGCAGTGCACTAGCGGGGAACCAAGAGACCCAGTACTTC	CASSALAGNQETQYF
TRBV12-3/TRBV12-4	many	TRBJ1-2	TRBD1	TGTGCCAGCAGTTTGGGACAGACCTATGGCTACACCTTC	CASSLGQTYGYTF
TRBV6-1	many	TRBJ1-5	.	TGTGCCAGCAGTGAAATGAAGGGTTGGCAGCCCCAGCATTTT	CASSEMKGWQPQHF
TRBV9	.	TRBJ2-5	.	TGTGCCAGCAGCGTAGTTGGGGGATTCCAAGAGACCCAGTACTTC	CASSVVGGFQETQYF
TRBV12-3/TRBV12-4	many	TRBJ2-5	TRBD1	TGTGCCAGCAGTTCGCGGAGGGCCCCAGGGGGCGAGACCCAGTACTTC	CASSSRRAPGGETQYF
TRBV24-1	many	TRBJ1-1	.	TGTGCCACCAGTTTTTCAGGGGTGAACACTGAAGCTTTCTTT	CATSFSGVNTEAFF
TRBV28	.	TRBJ2-7	.	TGTGCCAGCAGTCCACCCAGCAGGGGAGGCTACGAGCAGTACTTC	CASSPPSRGGYEQYF
TRBV12-3/TRBV12-4	many	TRBJ1-5	.	TGTGCCAGCAGTTTGGAGGGTCCCAATCAGCCCCAGCATTTT	CASSLEGPNQPQHF
TRBV28	many	TRBJ1-1	TRBD1	TGTGCCAGCAGACAGGGGCCGAACGCTGAAGCTTTCTTT	CASRQGPNAEAFF
TRBV6-5	many	TRBJ2-7	.	TGTGCCAGCAGTTACCTTACCGTTGGGTACGAGCAGTACTTC	CASSYLTVGYEQYF
TRBV6-1	many	TRBJ1-2	.	TGTGCCAGCAGTGAAGGGGGCAGGGTCCATGGCTACACCTTC	CASSEGGRVHGYTF
TRBV7-2	many	TRBJ2-5	TRBD1	TGTGCCAGCAGCTCCCGGGACAGGGGGGAGACCCAGTACTTC	CASSSRDRGETQYF
TRBV7-9	many	TRBJ2-2	.	TGTGCCAGCAGCTTAGTTGGTGGCTCTCACGGGGAGCTGTTTTTT	CASSLVGGSHGELFF
TRBV6-1	many	TRBJ1-1	TRBD1	TGTAAGACAGGGGGTCTCACTGAAGCTTTCTTT	CKTGGLTEAFF
TRBV5-5	.	TRBJ2-2	.	TGTGCCAGCAGCTTGCGCGGGACTCCTAACACCGGGGAGCTGTTTTTT	CASSLRGTPNTGELFF
TRBV12-3/TRBV12-4	.	TRBJ1-5	.	TGTGCCAGCAGTTTGGTTGGCGCCACGGGGCAGCCCCAGCATTTT	CASSLVGATGQPQHF
TRBV11-3	many	TRBJ1-2	.	TGTGCCAGCAGCTACGGACAGACCGATGCCGCGTTC	CASSYGQTDAAF